A selection of T cell receptor beta chains follows, all from one sample in a study of post-analysis software for immune sequencing data. TCRdb reanalysed the PCR reads using MiXCR and keeps one entry per CDR3 protein. The table includes 350,000 to 450,000 distinct CDR3 sequences, about a third detected once. What was sequenced was blood. The receptors stem from a girl aged 5 to 17 with multiple sclerosis. The CDR3 runs from the conserved cysteine through the conserved F or W. Fields, in order: CDR3 DNA, CDR3 protein, D gene, V gene, clone size, J gene. D genes are given only for firm matches. Clone size is not always given. Where it is, it says once, few, many or a class for expanded clones.

DNA: TGTGCCACCAGCGTACGACAGGGAGGGTACGAGCAGTACTTC
CDR3: CATSVRQGGYEQYF
D: .
V: TRBV15
size: few
J: TRBJ2-7

DNA: TGTGCCAGCAGCTTAGGAGCAGAGACGTTGGGGACTGAAGCTTTCTTT
CDR3: CASSLGAETLGTEAFF
D: .
V: TRBV7-9
size: few
J: TRBJ1-1

DNA: TGTGCCAGCAGCGTAGAGGGGTTCCGGTATGGCTGCACCTTC
CDR3: CASSVEGFRYGCTF
D: .
V: TRBV9
size: .
J: TRBJ1-2

DNA: TGTGCCAGCAGCCCACAGGGTGGTGAGCAGTTCTTC
CDR3: CASSPQGGEQFF
D: .
V: TRBV3-1
size: many
J: TRBJ2-1

DNA: TGTGCCAGCAGTCCCCGACACCTGAGGAACCCAAGGTCACCCCTCCACTTT
CDR3: CASSPRHLRNPRSPLHF
D: .
V: TRBV28
size: .
J: TRBJ1-6

DNA: TGTGCCAGCAGCCTCCAGGCAGGGCTAACGGAGCAGTACTTC
CDR3: CASSLQAGLTEQYF
D: .
V: TRBV7-9
size: .
J: TRBJ2-4

DNA: TGTGCCAGCAGCTCCCGGGATCCCTCGTCTCTATACAATGAGCAGTTCTTC
CDR3: CASSSRDPSSLYNEQFF
D: .
V: TRBV7-9
size: few
J: TRBJ2-1

DNA: TGCGCCAGCAGTCAGACAGGGTCGGTGGGTCAGCCCCAGCATTTT
CDR3: CASSQTGSVGQPQHF
D: TRBD1
V: TRBV5-1
size: .
J: TRBJ1-5

DNA: TGTGCCGGCAGCTTTATGGAGGGGCGGAGGAAGTTCTTC
CDR3: CAGSFMEGRRKFF
D: .
V: TRBV7-9
size: .
J: TRBJ2-1

DNA: TGTGCCAGCAGTTACTCGAGAATCAACACTGAAGCTTTCTTT
CDR3: CASSYSRINTEAFF
D: .
V: TRBV6-5
size: .
J: TRBJ1-1

DNA: TGTGCCAGCAGTTGTTCACGGGGGGAAGAGACCCAGTACTTC
CDR3: CASSCSRGEETQYF
D: TRBD2
V: TRBV27
size: .
J: TRBJ2-5

DNA: TGTGCCAGCATCTCACAGGGGAGCAATTCACCCCTCCACTTT
CDR3: CASISQGSNSPLHF
D: TRBD1
V: TRBV12-3/TRBV12-4
size: few
J: TRBJ1-6

DNA: TGCGCCAGCAGCTTGTACAGCACGGGTGATGGCTACACCTTC
CDR3: CASSLYSTGDGYTF
D: .
V: TRBV5-1
size: .
J: TRBJ1-2

DNA: TGTGCCATCAGTGAGTCGTTCGGGCTGGGACAGGGAGGCCACGAGCAGTACTTC
CDR3: CAISESFGLGQGGHEQYF
D: TRBD1
V: TRBV10-3
size: .
J: TRBJ2-7

DNA: TGCAGTGCTAGAGATCAGAGGGGAACTTATAGCAATCAGCCCCAGCATTTT
CDR3: CSARDQRGTYSNQPQHF
D: .
V: TRBV20-1
size: few
J: TRBJ1-5

DNA: TGTGCCAGCAGCGTCGGACAGGACCTCTCCTACAATGAGCAGTTCTTC
CDR3: CASSVGQDLSYNEQFF
D: TRBD1
V: TRBV11-1
size: .
J: TRBJ2-1

DNA: TGCAGTGCTAGTTTGGCGGGGAGCACAGATACGCAGTATTTT
CDR3: CSASLAGSTDTQYF
D: .
V: TRBV20-1
size: few
J: TRBJ2-3